This T cell receptor beta chain was recovered during a study of cytomegalovirus exposure and HLA in healthy donors. Between the trimmed V and J ends, which lost 3 bases and 0 bases, there was a span of 12 bases. The germline V gene encodes CDR1 MNHEY and CDR2 SMNVEV (reference sequence). This CDR3 is built from 15 residues. Notes on the study in general: The study put some 160 TCR beta chains on its list as cytomegalovirus-associated. Researchers reported that a few CMV-associated chains were confirmed in vitro as CMV antigen-specific.

The protocol was immunoSEQ multiplex PCR, while the TCRdb copy is restricted to in-frame clones and leaves out a portion. The data contain 200,000 to 250,000 clones, 75% to 90% of them singletons. In regard to this clone: What it binds is not known.

The chain joins TRBV27 to TRBJ2-7, with D tentatively TRBD1 (6 bases). The source is a young woman in good health and CMV-seronegative. Input material: PBMCs. The CDR3: CASSFDRTHSYEQYF. CDR3 sequence (DNA): TGTGCCAGCAGTTTCGACAGGACCCACTCCTACGAGCAGTACTTC.